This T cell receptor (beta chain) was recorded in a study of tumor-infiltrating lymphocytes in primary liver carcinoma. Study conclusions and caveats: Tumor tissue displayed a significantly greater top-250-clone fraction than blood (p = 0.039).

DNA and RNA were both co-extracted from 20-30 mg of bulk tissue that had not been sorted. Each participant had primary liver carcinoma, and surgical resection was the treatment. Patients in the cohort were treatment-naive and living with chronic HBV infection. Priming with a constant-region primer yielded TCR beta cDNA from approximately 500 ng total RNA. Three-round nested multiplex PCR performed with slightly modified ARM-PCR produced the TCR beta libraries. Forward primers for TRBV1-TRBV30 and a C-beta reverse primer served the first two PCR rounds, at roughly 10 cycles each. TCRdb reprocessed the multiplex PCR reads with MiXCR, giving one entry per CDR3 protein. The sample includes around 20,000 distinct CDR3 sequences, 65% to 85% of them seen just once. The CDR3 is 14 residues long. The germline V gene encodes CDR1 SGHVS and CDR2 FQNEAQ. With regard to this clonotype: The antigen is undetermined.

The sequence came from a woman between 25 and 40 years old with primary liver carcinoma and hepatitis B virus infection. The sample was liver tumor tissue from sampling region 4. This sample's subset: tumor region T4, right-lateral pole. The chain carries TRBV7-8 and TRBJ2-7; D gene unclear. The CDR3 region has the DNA TGTGAAAGCAGCGCCCTCCTGTTATCCCCCGAGCAGTACTTC. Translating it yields CESSALLLSPEQYF. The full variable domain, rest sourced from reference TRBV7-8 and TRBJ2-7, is GAGVSQSPRYKVAKRGQDVALRCDPISGHVSLFWYQQALGQGPEFLTYFQNEAQLDKSGLPSDRFFAERPEGSVSTLKIQRTQQEDSAVYLCESSALLLSPEQYFGPGTRLTVT.